The clone carrying this T cell receptor (beta chain) was picked up a small number of times. V dropped 4 bases and J dropped 7; count of bases not matched to a gene: 6. The CDR3 consists of 14 residues. CDR1 and CDR2 (germline): KGHDR, SFDVKD. A single record per CDR3 protein comes from TCRdb applying MiXCR to the RT-PCR reads. The sample carries about 960,000 distinct CDR3 sequences, around 17% recorded once. This record belongs to a study of patients and donors after allogeneic stem cell transplantation. The J gene is TRBJ1-2, the V gene TRBV24-1, with 9 bases fitting TRBD1. The receptor was isolated from a human donor who was either an allogeneic HSCT recipient or a stem cell or donor lymphocyte infusion donor (not recorded which). It is not recorded whose cells these are; they may come from a transplant donor. Sequencing used blood, either unsorted or a sorted T cell fraction (not recorded which). In DNA form, the CDR3 reads TGTGCCACCAGTGAGACCGGGACAGGGTCTGGCTACACCTTC. Translated, it gives CATSETGTGSGYTF.